These T cell receptor beta chains were read from a single sample in a study of patients and donors after allogeneic stem cell transplantation. In TCRdb, the RT-PCR reads were re-called with MiXCR into one record per CDR3 protein. The sample lists 920,000 or so distinct CDR3 sequences, over 15% occurring once. Sequencing was done on a sample of blood, either unsorted or a sorted T cell fraction (not recorded which). The receptors were gathered from a human donor who was either an allogeneic HSCT recipient or a stem cell or donor lymphocyte infusion donor (not recorded which). It is not recorded whose cells these are; they may come from a transplant donor. Each CDR3 is given with its conserved first and last residue. The order of the fields is J gene, V gene, D gene, CDR3 length, clone size, CDR3 protein, CDR3 DNA. The D gene is left open where the match is weak. Size is stated for part of the rows, as once, few or many counts, or as a class when the clone is expanded.

>TRBJ2-1|TRBV7-2|TRBD1|15|few
CASTPRDRWKNEQFF
TGTGCCAGCACCCCCCGGGACAGATGGAAGAATGAGCAGTTCTTC
>TRBJ2-6|TRBV15|NA|14|NA
CATRRSSGANVLTF
TGTGCCACCCGAAGGTCTTCTGGGGCCAACGTCCTGACTTTC
>TRBJ2-7|TRBV6-2/TRBV6-3|NA|14|NA
CASSSGLTIYEQYF
TGTGCCAGCAGTTCGGGACTGACAATCTACGAGCAGTACTTC
>TRBJ2-3|TRBV6-1|NA|14|few
CASHSMRGGDTQYF
TGTGCCAGCCACTCCATGCGGGGTGGAGATACGCAGTATTTT
>TRBJ2-5|TRBV5-5|NA|14|few
CASSLGQNEETQYF
TGTGCCAGCAGCTTGGGGCAGAACGAAGAGACCCAGTACTTC
>TRBJ2-3|TRBV20-1|NA|15|NA
CSAGYRDNGTPTQYF
TGCAGTGCTGGTTACCGGGACAACGGAACCCCTACGCAGTATTTT
>TRBJ2-1|TRBV5-5|NA|14|NA
CASRDPSSYNEQFF
TGTGCCAGCAGGGACCCGAGCTCCTACAATGAGCAGTTCTTC
>TRBJ2-1|TRBV15|TRBD2|16|NA
CATGLGTLFSYNEQFF
TGTGCCACCGGACTAGGGACGTTGTTCTCCTACAATGAGCAGTTCTTC
>TRBJ2-1|TRBV24-1|TRBD2|15|NA
CATSPSGLGANEQFF
TGTGCCACCAGTCCCTCCGGACTAGGGGCCAATGAGCAGTTCTTC
>TRBJ1-2|TRBV24-1|NA|14|NA
CATSDWDGNYGYTF
TGTGCCACCAGTGATTGGGACGGGAACTATGGCTACACCTTC
>TRBJ1-1|TRBV12-3/TRBV12-4|NA|10|few
CASRPAEAFF
TGTGCCAGCAGACCCGCGGAAGCTTTCTTT
>TRBJ1-5|TRBV4-1|NA|13|NA
CASSQALKEPQHF
TGCGCCAGCAGCCAAGCCTTGAAGGAGCCCCAGCATTTT
>TRBJ2-7|TRBV4-2|NA|14|NA
CASSQETGFGEQYF
TGTGCCAGCAGCCAAGAGACAGGTTTCGGCGAGCAGTACTTC
>TRBJ2-3|TRBV18|NA|16|NA
CASSPTLAPTTDTQYF
TGTGCCAGCTCACCAACTCTAGCCCCAACCACAGATACGCAGTATTTT
>TRBJ2-7|TRBV7-9|TRBD2|15|NA
CASSLTQRGAYEQYF
TGTGCCAGCAGCTTGACGCAGCGGGGAGCCTACGAGCAGTACTTC
>TRBJ2-3|TRBV6-1|TRBD2|15|NA
CASSDPGLGADTQYF
TGTGCCAGCAGTGACCCCGGACTAGGCGCAGATACGCAGTATTTT
>TRBJ2-7|TRBV5-1|NA|14|few
CASSLDGGYYEQYF
TGCGCCAGCAGCTTGGATGGCGGATACTACGAGCAGTACTTC
>TRBJ2-7|TRBV7-2|TRBD2|15|many
CASSLELAGGYEQYF
TGTGCCAGCAGCTTAGAACTAGCGGGAGGCTACGAGCAGTACTTC
>TRBJ2-5|TRBV20-1|NA|11|few
CSAYRRETQYF
TGCAGTGCTTATCGCCGAGAGACCCAGTACTTC
>TRBJ2-2|TRBV6-5|NA|15|NA
CASSYSPTSTGELFF
TGTGCCAGCAGTTACTCGCCCACTTCCACCGGGGAGCTGTTTTTT
>TRBJ2-3|TRBV12-3/TRBV12-4|NA|15|NA
CASRQNTARTDTRYF
TGTGCCAGCAGGCAAAACACAGCACGCACAGATACGCGGTATTTT
>TRBJ2-1|TRBV19|NA|17|NA
CASSIVKRERPNNEQFF
TGTGCCAGTAGTATAGTAAAGAGGGAGCGACCTAACAATGAGCAGTTCTTC
>TRBJ2-5|TRBV7-9|NA|15|NA
CASSPGQSRVETQYF
TGCGCCAGCAGCCCCGGACAGAGCCGGGTAGAGACCCAGTACTTC
>TRBJ1-2|TRBV6-5|NA|12|NA
CASSTTNYGYTF
TGTGCCAGCAGTACAACTAACTATGGCTACACCTTC
>TRBJ2-1|TRBV7-8|TRBD2|14|once
CASSLRGGRNEQFF
TGTGCCAGCAGCTTACGGGGGGGCCGGAATGAGCAGTTCTTC
>TRBJ2-1|TRBV12-3/TRBV12-4|NA|15|many
CASSFREALRHEQFF
TGTGCCAGCAGTTTCAGGGAGGCCTTAAGGCATGAGCAGTTCTTC
>TRBJ2-4|TRBV10-3|TRBD1|17|NA
CAISPWDSLGSRDIQYF
TGTGCCATCAGCCCTTGGGACAGCCTTGGATCTAGGGACATTCAGTACTTC
>TRBJ2-1|TRBV20-1|TRBD2|14|few
CSARDAGGPHEQFF
TGCAGTGCTAGGGATGCGGGGGGGCCACATGAGCAGTTCTTC
>TRBJ2-3|TRBV9|TRBD2|16|many
CASSSLAGGSTDTQYF
TGTGCCAGCAGCTCCCTAGCGGGGGGGAGCACAGATACGCAGTATTTT
>TRBJ2-5|TRBV7-2|NA|14|NA
CASSLVDVAETQYF
TGTGCCAGCAGCCTAGTGGATGTAGCAGAGACCCAGTACTTC
>TRBJ2-7|TRBV5-1|TRBD1|14|few
CAINPRDRDYEQYF
TGCGCCATCAATCCCCGGGACAGGGATTACGAGCAGTACTTC
>TRBJ2-3|TRBV12-3/TRBV12-4|NA|16|NA
CASTSTGHEITDTQYF
TGTGCCAGCACTTCGACGGGTCACGAAATCACAGATACGCAGTATTTT
>TRBJ2-7|TRBV6-2/TRBV6-3|NA|11|many
CASTRGYEQYF
TGTGCCAGCACTCGGGGTTACGAGCAGTACTTC
>TRBJ1-2|TRBV12-3/TRBV12-4|NA|15|NA
CASSRQFGTLYGYTF
TGTGCCAGCAGTCGACAGTTTGGGACTCTATATGGCTACACCTTC
>TRBJ1-5|TRBV7-2|NA|16|NA
CASSLPGYRGDQPQHF
TGTGCCAGCAGCCTTCCGGGGTATAGGGGGGATCAGCCCCAGCATTTT
>TRBJ2-1|TRBV7-2|NA|13|NA
CASSTPERHEQFF
TGTGCCAGCAGCACGCCCGAGCGACATGAGCAGTTCTTC
>TRBJ2-7|TRBV3-1|TRBD2|15|NA
CASSQQLAGLYEQYF
TGTGCCAGCAGCCAGCAACTAGCGGGACTCTACGAGCAGTACTTC
>TRBJ2-3|TRBV28|NA|15|NA
CASSLLDGSTDTQYF
TGTGCCAGCAGTTTATTAGACGGTAGCACAGATACGCAGTATTTT
>TRBJ1-5|TRBV12-3/TRBV12-4|NA|14|few
CASSLVQSNQPQHF
TGTGCCAGCAGTTTAGTCCAGAGCAATCAGCCCCAGCATTTT
>TRBJ1-5|TRBV30|NA|15|NA
CAWSTGTREGQPQHF
TGTGCCTGGAGTACCGGGACTCGAGAGGGACAGCCCCAGCATTTT